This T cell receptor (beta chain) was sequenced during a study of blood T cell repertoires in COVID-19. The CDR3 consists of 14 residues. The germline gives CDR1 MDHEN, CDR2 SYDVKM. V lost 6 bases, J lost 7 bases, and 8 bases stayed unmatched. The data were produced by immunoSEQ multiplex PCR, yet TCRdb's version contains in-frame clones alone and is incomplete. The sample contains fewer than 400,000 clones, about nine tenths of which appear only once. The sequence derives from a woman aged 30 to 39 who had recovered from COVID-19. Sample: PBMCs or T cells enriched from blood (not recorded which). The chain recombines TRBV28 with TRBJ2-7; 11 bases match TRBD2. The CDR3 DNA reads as TGTGCCAGCAGCAAACTAGCGGGAGTGGAGGAGCAGTACTTC. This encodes CASSKLAGVEEQYF. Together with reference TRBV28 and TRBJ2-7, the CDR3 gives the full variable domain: DVKVTQSSRYLVKRTGEKVFLECVQDMDHENMFWYRQDPGLGLRLIYFSYDVKMKEKGDIPEGYSVSREKKERFSLILESASTNQTSMYLCASSKLAGVEEQYFGPGTRLTVT.